Shown below are 23 T cell receptor beta chains from a single sample sequenced in a study of cytomegalovirus exposure and HLA in healthy donors. PCR employed 60 Vbeta and 13 Jbeta primers. TCRdb keeps only in-frame clones here, not all; method: immunoSEQ multiplex PCR. The sample lists about 100,000 clones; around 77% were seen once. The specimen sequenced was PBMCs. The receptor source for this set is a young man in good health and CMV-seronegative.

The chain recombines TRBV6-1 with TRBJ1-6, with 8 bases fitting TRBD1. The CDR3 is 14 residues long. CDR1 MNHNS and CDR2 SASEGT come from the germline V gene. Trimming took 8 bases from V and 7 from J; bases not matched to a gene: 7. The DNA for the CDR3 is TGTGCCAGCCCTGCCGACAGGGGAAATTCACCCCTCCACTTT. The encoded protein is CASPADRGNSPLHF.

V is TRBV6-1 and J is TRBJ2-7; weak D call: TRBD1 (5 bases). Trimming removed 4 bases from V and 2 bases from J, with 21 bases in between. This CDR3 is 17 amino acids long. CDR1 is MNHNS and CDR2 is SASEGT in the germline V gene. CDR3 DNA: TGTGCCAGCAGTGCCTCCCCCCGGCAGGGTAGCCCCTACGAGCAGTACTTC. Translation: CASSASPRQGSPYEQYF.

This clone has just a few counts. The V and J genes are TRBV18 and TRBJ2-1; TRBD1 is a possible D gene (7 bases). The germline V gene has CDR1 KGHSH and CDR2 LQKENI. The CDR3 spans 13 residues. V lost 2 bases and J 15 bases, leaving 17 bases between the germline ends. This CDR3 is CASSPGARGVWFF. Written as DNA, the CDR3 is TGTGCCAGCTCACCAGGGGCCAGGGGGGTTTGGTTCTTC.

The chain employs TRBV4-3 and TRBJ2-1; 11 bases align to TRBD2. Trimming removed 5 bases from V and 8 bases from J; junction bases left unmatched: 8. The CDR3 sequence is 15 residues long. CDR1 LGHNA and CDR2 YSLEER come from the germline V gene. CDR3 residues: CASSGGSGGAYEQFF. In DNA, the CDR3 is TGCGCCAGCAGCGGGGGTAGCGGGGGGGCCTATGAGCAGTTCTTC.

As regards this clone: Other DNA sequences in this sample translate to the same CDR3. The CDR3 loop is CASGLGQGVGGYTF. The CDR3 DNA is TGTGCTAGTGGTTTGGGACAGGGGGTTGGTGGCTACACCTTC. This sequence joins TRBV12-5 and TRBJ1-2, with TRBD1 identical over 9 bases. Germline CDR1 is LGHNT and CDR2 is FRNRAP. The CDR3 is 14 amino acids. The ends lost 1 base at V and 7 bases at J; junction bases unmatched: 4. Full variable domain (remainder filled in from reference TRBV12-5 and TRBJ1-2): DARVTQTPRHKVTEMGQEVTMRCQPILGHNTVFWYRQTMMQGLELLAYFRNRAPLDDSGMPKDRFSAEMPDATLATLKIQPSEPRDSAVYFCASGLGQGVGGYTFGSGTRLTVV.

This clone has only a few counts. This rearrangement joins TRBV7-7 to TRBJ1-1; no firm D call. CDR1 is SSHAT and CDR2 is FNYEAQ in the germline V gene (reference sequence). V lost 5 bases and J lost 0, with 7 bases in between. CDR3 length: 13 amino acids. In DNA form, the CDR3 reads TGTGCCAGCAGCCCTAAGTTGAACACTGAAGCTTTCTTT. Translated: CASSPKLNTEAFF.

This sequence joins TRBV5-1 and TRBJ2-3; the D is unclear. CDR3 length: 12 amino acids. Germline loops: CDR1 SGHRS, CDR2 YFSETQ. V lost 0 bases and J lost 4, with 3 bases in between. CDR3 DNA sequence: TGCGCCAGCAGCTTGGGAGCAGATACGCAGTATTTT. Translation gives CASSLGADTQYF.

The chain recombines TRBV19 with TRBJ1-2, with 8 bases fitting TRBD1. The CDR3 totals 14 residues. CDR1 and CDR2 from the germline V gene are LNHDA and SQIVND (reference sequence). V lost 5 bases and J lost 8; bases outside the gene matches: 10. CDR3 amino acids: CASSPADRVEGYTF. In DNA, the CDR3 is TGTGCCAGTAGTCCAGCGGACAGGGTCGAAGGCTACACCTTC.

The V and J genes are TRBV7-3 and TRBJ2-5, with 7 bases lining up with TRBD1. V lost 5 bases, J lost 3 bases, and 3 bases stayed unmatched. Germline V gene lookup returns CDR1 SGHTA and CDR2 FQGTGA. This CDR3 is 13 amino acids long. The CDR3 nucleotides read TGTGCCAGCAGCACAGGGGTGGAAGAGACCCAGTACTTC. Its translation is CASSTGVEETQYF.

The chain joins TRBV5-1 to TRBJ1-2, with TRBD1 as a possible D gene (6 bases). The V and J ends lost 4 bases and 4 bases respectively, with 14 bases between them. The CDR3 has 14 residues. CDR1 is SGHRS, CDR2 YFSETQ, per germline. CDR3 DNA: TGCGCCAGCAGCACTCTACAGGGCAGCTATGGCTACACCTTC. It codes for CASSTLQGSYGYTF. Variable domain in full (rest from reference TRBV5-1 and TRBJ1-2): KAGVTQTPRYLIKTRGQQVTLSCSPISGHRSVSWYQQTPGQGLQFLFEYFSETQRNKGNFPGRFSGRQFSNSRSEMNVSTLELGDSALYLCASSTLQGSYGYTFGSGTRLTVV.

This clone was seen a single time. This chain links TRBV13 with TRBJ1-6; D remains ambiguous. Trimming took 5 bases from V and 10 from J, leaving 12 bases between them. Germline V gene data show CDR1 as PRHDT and CDR2 as FYEKMQ (reference sequence). This CDR3 is built from 13 residues. The CDR3 protein is CASSLEGSSPLHF. The CDR3 region has the DNA TGTGCCAGCAGCCTGGAAGGGAGCTCACCCCTCCACTTT. Variable domain in full (rest from reference TRBV13 and TRBJ1-6): AAGVIQSPRHLIKEKRETATLKCYPIPRHDTVYWYQQGPGQDPQFLISFYEKMQSDKGSIPDRFSAQQFSDYHSELNMSSLELGDSALYFCASSLEGSSPLHFGNGTRLTVT.

This clone was detected once. A read error may account for a junction end that differs from germline. V usage is TRBV7-9 and J usage is TRBJ2-5, with D perhaps TRBD1 (6 bases). This CDR3 comprises 16 residues. Germline V CDR1 and CDR2: SEHNR, FQNEAQ (reference sequence). The CDR3 spells CSSSSRLQGYQETQYF. For the CDR3, the DNA is TGTTCCAGCAGCTCCCGCCTTCAGGGGTACCAAGAGACCCAGTACTTC.

The chain employs TRBV29-1 and TRBJ2-5; D is uncertain. Between the trimmed V and J ends, which lost 4 bases and 3 bases, there was a span of 9 bases. Looked up from germline, CDR1 is SQVTM and CDR2 is ANQGSEA. This CDR3 contains 12 residues. The CDR3 region is CSVVVIEETQYF. The DNA for the CDR3 is TGCAGCGTTGTAGTCATAGAAGAGACCCAGTACTTC.

Here the CDR3 reads CASSPQGFGYTF. The CDR3 region has the DNA TGTGCCAGCAGTCCACAGGGTTTCGGCTACACCTTC. The J gene is TRBJ1-2, the V gene TRBV2, with TRBD1 as a possible D gene (6 bases). Germline V CDR1 and CDR2: SNHLY, FYNNEI. CDR3 length: 12 amino acids. V lost 5 bases to trimming and J lost 8 bases, with 12 bases between them.

V gene TRBV2 combines with J gene TRBJ2-5; 10 bases line up with TRBD1. CDR1 is SNHLY, CDR2 FYNNEI, per germline. The CDR3 contains 15 residues. Unmatched junction bases numbered 10, after V lost 5 bases and J lost 7 bases. The CDR3 spells CASSTTGTGEGTQYF. CDR3 nucleotides: TGTGCCAGCAGTACCACCGGGACAGGGGAAGGGACCCAGTACTTC.

The V call is TRBV29-1, the J call TRBJ2-5; possible D gene TRBD2, 5 bases. The CDR3 is 12 residues long. The V gene lost 7 bases and the J gene lost 7 bases, with 16 bases spanning the gap. Germline assignment: CDR1 SQVTM and CDR2 ANQGSEA. CDR3 loop: CSAQVARGTQYF. The CDR3 DNA reads TGCAGCGCTCAAGTCGCACGGGGGACCCAGTACTTC.

J is TRBJ2-2 and V is TRBV4-1, with 9 bases identical to TRBD2. The CDR3 loop spans 16 amino acids. Germline CDR1 reads MGHRA; CDR2 reads YSYEKL. V dropped 2 bases and J dropped 4; count of bases not matched to a gene: 5. CDR3 residues: CASSQYPSGVTGELFF. CDR3 nucleotide sequence: TGCGCCAGCAGCCAATACCCTAGCGGGGTCACCGGGGAGCTGTTTTTT.

The chain combines TRBV5-1 with TRBJ1-6; 8 nucleotides agree with TRBD1. Germline V lookup: CDR1 SGHRS, CDR2 YFSETQ. The CDR3 totals 15 residues. The ends lost 0 bases at V and 9 bases at J; junction bases unmatched: 5. CDR3 in DNA: TGCGCCAGCAGCTTGGCCGGACAGGGTGGTTCACCCCTCCACTTT. It translates to CASSLAGQGGSPLHF.

The CDR3 DNA is TGTGCCAGCAGCTTTAGGACTAGCGGCCGCTCCTACGAGCAGTACTTC. Its protein product is CASSFRTSGRSYEQYF. The chain has TRBV7-2 and TRBJ2-5; the match to TRBD2 covers 10 bases. The J call is in doubt because the DNA end fits TRBJ2-7 better. Germline assignment: CDR1 SGHTA and CDR2 FQGNSA. The CDR3 contains 16 residues.

This sequence joins TRBV18 and TRBJ2-5; TRBD2 matches 9 bases. The CDR3 runs to 16 residues. In germline, CDR1 is KGHSH, CDR2 LQKENI. The V segment lost 2 bases and the J segment 1 base; nucleotides outside the gene matches: 5. This CDR3 reads CASSPLLAGTQETQYF. CDR3 DNA: TGTGCCAGCTCACCATTGCTAGCGGGGACCCAAGAGACCCAGTACTTC.

This sequence joins TRBV7-8 and TRBJ1-4; no reliable D call. Trimming cost V 3 bases and J 0 bases, with 5 bases left between them. The germline V gene has CDR1 SGHVS and CDR2 FQNEAQ. This CDR3 is built from 14 residues. CDR3 DNA: TGTGCCAGCAGCTTCAGTTCAACTAATGAAAAACTGTTTTTT. This gives the protein CASSFSSTNEKLFF.

This clone was observed once. DNA for the CDR3: TGTGCCACCAGCAGAGTGGGCCCCACCACGCAGTATTTT. It yields the protein CATSRVGPTTQYF. The chain links TRBV15 to TRBJ2-3; D remains ambiguous. This CDR3 has 13 residues. Germline loops: CDR1 LNHNV, CDR2 YYDKDF (reference sequence). V was pared by 1 base and J by 9 bases, with 11 bases between.

The gene calls are TRBV29-1 and TRBJ1-2; 8 positions match TRBD1. V was clipped by 3 bases and J by 2 bases; unmatched bases: 2. CDR3 size: 13 residues. The germline V gene encodes CDR1 SQVTM and CDR2 ANQGSEA. The CDR3 nucleotides are TGCAGCGTTGAGACAGGGGAGAACTATGGCTACACCTTC. Protein sequence: CSVETGENYGYTF.